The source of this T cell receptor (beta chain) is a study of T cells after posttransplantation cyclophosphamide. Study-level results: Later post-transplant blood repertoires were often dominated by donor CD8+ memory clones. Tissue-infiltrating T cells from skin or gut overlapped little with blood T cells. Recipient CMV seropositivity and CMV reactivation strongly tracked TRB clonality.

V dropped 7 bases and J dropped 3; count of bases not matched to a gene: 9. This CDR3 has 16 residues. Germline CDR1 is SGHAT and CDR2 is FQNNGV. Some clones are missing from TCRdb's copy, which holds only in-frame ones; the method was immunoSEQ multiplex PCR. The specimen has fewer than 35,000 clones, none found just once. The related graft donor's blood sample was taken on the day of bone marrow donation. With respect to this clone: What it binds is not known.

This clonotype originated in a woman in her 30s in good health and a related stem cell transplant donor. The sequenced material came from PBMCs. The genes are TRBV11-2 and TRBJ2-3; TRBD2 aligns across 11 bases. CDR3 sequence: CASTVWVAGGTDTQYF. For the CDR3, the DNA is TGTGCCAGCACCGTGTGGGTAGCGGGAGGGACAGATACGCAGTATTTT.